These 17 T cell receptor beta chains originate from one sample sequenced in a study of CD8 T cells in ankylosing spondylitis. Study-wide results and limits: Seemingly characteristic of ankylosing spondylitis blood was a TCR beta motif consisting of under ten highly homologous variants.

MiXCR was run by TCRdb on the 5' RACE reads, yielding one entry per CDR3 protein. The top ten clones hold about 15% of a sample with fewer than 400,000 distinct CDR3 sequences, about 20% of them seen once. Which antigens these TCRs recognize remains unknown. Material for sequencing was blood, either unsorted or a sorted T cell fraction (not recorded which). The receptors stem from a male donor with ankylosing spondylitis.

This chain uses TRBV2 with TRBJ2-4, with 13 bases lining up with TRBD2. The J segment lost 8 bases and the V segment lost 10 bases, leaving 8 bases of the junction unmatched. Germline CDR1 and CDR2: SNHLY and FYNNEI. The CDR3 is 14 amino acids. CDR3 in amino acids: CATRTSGSGYIQYF. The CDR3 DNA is TGTGCCACCCGGACTAGCGGGAGCGGGTACATTCAGTACTTC.

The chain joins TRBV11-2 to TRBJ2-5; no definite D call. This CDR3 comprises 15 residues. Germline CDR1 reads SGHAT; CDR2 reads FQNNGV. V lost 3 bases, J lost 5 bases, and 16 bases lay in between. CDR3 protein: CASSFRTGYGETQYF. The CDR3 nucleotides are TGTGCCAGCAGCTTCCGGACGGGTTACGGGGAGACCCAGTACTTC.

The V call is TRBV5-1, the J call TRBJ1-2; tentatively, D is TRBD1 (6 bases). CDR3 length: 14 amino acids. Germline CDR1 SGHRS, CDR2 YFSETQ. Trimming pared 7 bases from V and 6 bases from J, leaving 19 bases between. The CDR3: CASGTIQGIDGYTF. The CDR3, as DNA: TGCGCCAGCGGCACGATACAGGGTATAGATGGCTACACCTTC.

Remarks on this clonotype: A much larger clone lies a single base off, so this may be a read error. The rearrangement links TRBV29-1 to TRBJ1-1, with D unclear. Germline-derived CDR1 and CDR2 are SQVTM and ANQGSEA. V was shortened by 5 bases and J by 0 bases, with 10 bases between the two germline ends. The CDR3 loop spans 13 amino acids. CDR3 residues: CSVRADLNTEAFF. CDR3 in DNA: TGCAGCGTTAGGGCGGATTTGAACACTGAAGCTTTCTTT.

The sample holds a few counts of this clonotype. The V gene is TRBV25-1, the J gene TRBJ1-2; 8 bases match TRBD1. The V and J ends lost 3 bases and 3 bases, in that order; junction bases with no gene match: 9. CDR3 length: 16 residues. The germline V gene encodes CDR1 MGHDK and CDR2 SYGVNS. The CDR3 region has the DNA TGTGCCAGCAGTGACCTTAGGACAGGGCTGGACTATGGCTACACCTTC. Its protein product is CASSDLRTGLDYGYTF.

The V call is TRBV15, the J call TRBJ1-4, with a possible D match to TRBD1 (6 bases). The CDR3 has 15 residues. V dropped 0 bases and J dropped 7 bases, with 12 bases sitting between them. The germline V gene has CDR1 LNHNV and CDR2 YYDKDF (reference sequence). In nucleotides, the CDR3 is TGTGCCACCAGCAGAGACATGGGGGGCCCTGAAAAACTGTTTTTT. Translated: CATSRDMGGPEKLFF.

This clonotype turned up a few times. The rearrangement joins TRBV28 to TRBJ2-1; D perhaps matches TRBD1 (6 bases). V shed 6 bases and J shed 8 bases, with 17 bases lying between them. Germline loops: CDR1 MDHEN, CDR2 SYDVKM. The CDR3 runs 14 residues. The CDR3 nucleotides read TGTGCCAGCAGCCCGGGACACGTTAGGGATGAGCAGTTCTTC. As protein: CASSPGHVRDEQFF.

The CDR3 reads CASSLTGDQPQHF. The CDR3 nucleotides are TGTGCCAGCAGTTTAACCGGGGATCAGCCCCAGCATTTT. The rearrangement uses TRBV12-3 or TRBV12-4 and TRBJ1-5; D is unclear. V lost 2 bases, J lost 5 bases, and 7 bases lay in between. The CDR3 loop spans 13 amino acids.

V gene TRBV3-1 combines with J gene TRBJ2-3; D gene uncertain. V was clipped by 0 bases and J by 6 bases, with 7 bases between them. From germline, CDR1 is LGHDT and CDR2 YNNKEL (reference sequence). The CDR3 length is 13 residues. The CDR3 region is CASSQDWSDTQYF. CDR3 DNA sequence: TGTGCCAGCAGCCAAGACTGGTCGGATACGCAGTATTTT.

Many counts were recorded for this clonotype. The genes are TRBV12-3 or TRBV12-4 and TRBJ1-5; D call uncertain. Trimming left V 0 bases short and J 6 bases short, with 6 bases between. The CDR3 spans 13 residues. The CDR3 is CASSLAGFQPQHF. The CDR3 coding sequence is TGTGCCAGCAGTTTAGCAGGATTTCAGCCCCAGCATTTT.

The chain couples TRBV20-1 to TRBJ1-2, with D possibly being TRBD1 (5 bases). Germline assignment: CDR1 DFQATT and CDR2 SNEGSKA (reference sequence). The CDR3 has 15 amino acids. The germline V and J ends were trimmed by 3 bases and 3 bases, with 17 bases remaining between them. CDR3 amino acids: CSASSPEQAHYGYTF. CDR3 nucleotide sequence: TGCAGTGCTAGTAGTCCCGAACAGGCCCACTATGGCTACACCTTC.

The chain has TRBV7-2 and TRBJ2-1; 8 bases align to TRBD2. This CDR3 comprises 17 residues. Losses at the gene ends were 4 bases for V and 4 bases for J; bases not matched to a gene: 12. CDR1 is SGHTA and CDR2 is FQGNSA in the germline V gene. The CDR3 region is CASSSPGSGRYYNEQFF. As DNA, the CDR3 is TGTGCCAGCAGCTCTCCGGGGAGCGGGAGATATTACAATGAGCAGTTCTTC.

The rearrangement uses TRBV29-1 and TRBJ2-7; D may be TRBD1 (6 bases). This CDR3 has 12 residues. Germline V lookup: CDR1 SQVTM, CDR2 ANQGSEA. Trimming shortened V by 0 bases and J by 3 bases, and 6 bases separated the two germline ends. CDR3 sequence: CSVEEDSYEQYF. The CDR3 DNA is TGCAGCGTTGAAGAGGACAGCTACGAGCAGTACTTC.

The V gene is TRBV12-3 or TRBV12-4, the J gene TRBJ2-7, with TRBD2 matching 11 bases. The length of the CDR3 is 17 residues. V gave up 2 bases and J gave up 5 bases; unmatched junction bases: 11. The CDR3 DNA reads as TGTGCCAGCAGTTTAATGATCCAACTAGCGGGAGTCGACGAGCAGTACTTC. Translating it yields CASSLMIQLAGVDEQYF.

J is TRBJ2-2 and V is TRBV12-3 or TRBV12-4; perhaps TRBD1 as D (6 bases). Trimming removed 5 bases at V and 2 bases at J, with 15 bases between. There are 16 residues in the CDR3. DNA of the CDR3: TGTGCCAGCAGTCCACAGGGTAACCGAAACACCGGGGAGCTGTTTTTT. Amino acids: CASSPQGNRNTGELFF.

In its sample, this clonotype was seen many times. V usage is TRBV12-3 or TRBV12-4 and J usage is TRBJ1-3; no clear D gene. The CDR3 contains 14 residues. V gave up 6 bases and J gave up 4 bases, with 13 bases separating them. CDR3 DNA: TGTGCCAGCAGATCCACAGCGGAGGGAAACACCATATATTTT. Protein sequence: CASRSTAEGNTIYF.

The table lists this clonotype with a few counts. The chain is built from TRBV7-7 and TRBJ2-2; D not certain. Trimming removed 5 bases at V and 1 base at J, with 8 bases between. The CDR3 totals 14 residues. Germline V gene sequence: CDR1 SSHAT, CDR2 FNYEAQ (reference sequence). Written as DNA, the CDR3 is TGTGCCAGCAGCCAACTACAGAACACCGGGGAGCTGTTTTTT. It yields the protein CASSQLQNTGELFF.